This T cell receptor (beta chain) was identified in a study of blood T cells in healthy people across ages. Isolation of PBMCs gave at least 7 million cells per sample. Points on this clonotype: The target antigen is unknown.

Study observations and caveats: Naive CD4+ cell counts and diversity both ran higher in long-lived than in aged donors.

V was pared by 7 bases and J by 2 bases, with 6 bases of the junction left unmatched. Germline CDR1 and CDR2: SGHRS and YFSETQ. This CDR3 region has 15 residues. Together with a sample-barcoded 5' primer, a J-beta primer mix was included in a second PCR lasting about 6 to 11 cycles. TCRdb independently ran MiXCR on the 5' RACE reads; one entry per CDR3 protein. Counted here are about 750,000 distinct CDR3 sequences, approximately 53% occurring once; the ten biggest clones make up about 38%. Sample: blood. This sequence joins TRBV5-1 and TRBJ2-5, with TRBD2 matching 12 bases. This clonotype was sampled from a man older than 75 in good health. Written as DNA, the CDR3 is TGCGCCAGCGGAGGGGGGACTAGCGGGCAAGAGACCCAGTACTTC. It is translated as CASGGGTSGQETQYF.